This TCR beta chain was observed in a study of T-cell memory formation after mild COVID-19. TCRdb reanalysed the 5' RACE reads using MiXCR and keeps one entry per CDR3 protein. The table has 500,000 to 600,000 distinct CDR3 sequences, around 17% seen once. Germline CDR1 and CDR2: SEHNR and FQNEAQ (reference sequence). The V gene lost 5 bases and the J gene lost 7 bases, with 9 bases spanning the gap. The CDR3 sequence is 13 residues long. The specimen was PBMCs or a T cell subset sorted from them (not recorded which). The rearrangement uses TRBV7-9 and TRBJ1-6, with D possibly matching TRBD1 (5 bases). The origin of this receptor is an adult woman who had mild COVID-19 (a few samples of this study predate the infection). Cell type and time point are not known. CDR3 DNA: TGTGCCAGCAGCCCCGACAGCAATTCACCCCTCCACTTT. Translated, it gives CASSPDSNSPLHF.